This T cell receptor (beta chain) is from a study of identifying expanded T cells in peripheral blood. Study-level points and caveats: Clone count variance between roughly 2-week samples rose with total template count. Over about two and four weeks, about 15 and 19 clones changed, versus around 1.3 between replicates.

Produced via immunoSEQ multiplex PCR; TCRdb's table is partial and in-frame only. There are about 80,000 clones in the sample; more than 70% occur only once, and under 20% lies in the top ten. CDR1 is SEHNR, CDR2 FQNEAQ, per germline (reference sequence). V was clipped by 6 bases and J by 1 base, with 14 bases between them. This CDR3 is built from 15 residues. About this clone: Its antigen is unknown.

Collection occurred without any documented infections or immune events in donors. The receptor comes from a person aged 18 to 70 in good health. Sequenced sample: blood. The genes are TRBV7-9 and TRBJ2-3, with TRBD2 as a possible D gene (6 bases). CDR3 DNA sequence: TGTGCCAGCAGAGGAGGGCCCCGTGGCACAGATACGCAGTATTTT. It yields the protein CASRGGPRGTDTQYF.